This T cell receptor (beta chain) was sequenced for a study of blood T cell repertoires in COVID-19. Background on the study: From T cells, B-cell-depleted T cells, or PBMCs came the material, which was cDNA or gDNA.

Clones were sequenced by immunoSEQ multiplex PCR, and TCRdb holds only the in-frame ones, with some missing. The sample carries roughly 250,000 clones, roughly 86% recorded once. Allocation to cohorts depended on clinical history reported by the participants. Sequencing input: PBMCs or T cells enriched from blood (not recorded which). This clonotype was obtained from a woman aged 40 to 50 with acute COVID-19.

The CDR3 here is CASSLVGSGRKNTGELFF. CDR3 DNA sequence: TGTGCCAGCAGCTTAGTGGGTAGCGGGAGGAAGAACACCGGGGAGCTGTTTTTT. This sequence joins TRBV7-2 and TRBJ2-2; 10 bases map to TRBD2. The CDR3 runs to 18 residues. J was trimmed by 1 base and V by 1 base; bases with no gene match: 6. Germline values: CDR1 SGHTA, CDR2 FQGNSA.